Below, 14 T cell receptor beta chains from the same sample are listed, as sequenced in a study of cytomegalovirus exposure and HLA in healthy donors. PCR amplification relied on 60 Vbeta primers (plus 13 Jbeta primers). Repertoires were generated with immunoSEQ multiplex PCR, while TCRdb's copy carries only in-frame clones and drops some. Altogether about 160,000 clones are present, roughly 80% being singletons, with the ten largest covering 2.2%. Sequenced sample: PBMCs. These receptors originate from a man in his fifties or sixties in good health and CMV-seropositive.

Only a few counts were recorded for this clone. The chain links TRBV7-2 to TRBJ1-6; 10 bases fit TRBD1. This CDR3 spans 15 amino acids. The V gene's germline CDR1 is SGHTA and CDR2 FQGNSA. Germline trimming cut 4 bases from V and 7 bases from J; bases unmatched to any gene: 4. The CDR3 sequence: CASSWGQGQNSPLHF. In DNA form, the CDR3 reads TGTGCCAGCAGCTGGGGACAGGGGCAAAATTCACCCCTCCACTTT.

CDR3 amino acids: CASSPPTARNAGQPQHF. CDR3 sequence (DNA): TGTGCCAGCTCACCCCCAACGGCCAGGAACGCGGGTCAGCCCCAGCATTTT. V gene TRBV18 combines with J gene TRBJ1-5; unclear D gene. V was pared by 3 bases and J by 6 bases, with 21 bases between. This CDR3 spans 17 amino acids. From germline, CDR1 is KGHSH and CDR2 LQKENI.

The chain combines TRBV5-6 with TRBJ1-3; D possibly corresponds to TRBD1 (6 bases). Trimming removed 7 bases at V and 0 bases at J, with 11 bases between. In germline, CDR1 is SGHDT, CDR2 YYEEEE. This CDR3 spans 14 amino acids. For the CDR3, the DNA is TGTGCCAGCGGTCCACAGGGCTCTGGAAACACCATATATTTT. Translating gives CASGPQGSGNTIYF.

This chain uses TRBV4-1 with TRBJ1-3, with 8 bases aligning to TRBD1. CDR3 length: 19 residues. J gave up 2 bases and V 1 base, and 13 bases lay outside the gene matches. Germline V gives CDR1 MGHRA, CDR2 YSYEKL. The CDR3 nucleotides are TGCGCCAGCAGCCAAGCCTTAAGGACAGGGCGAAAGGCTGGAAACACCATATATTTT. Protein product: CASSQALRTGRKAGNTIYF.

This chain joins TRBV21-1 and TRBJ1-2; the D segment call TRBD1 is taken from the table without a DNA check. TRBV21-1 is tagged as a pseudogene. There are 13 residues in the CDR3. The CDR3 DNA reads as TGTGCCGTACCTAGGGTAGGGGAAGATGGCTACACCTTC. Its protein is CAVPRVGEDGYTF.

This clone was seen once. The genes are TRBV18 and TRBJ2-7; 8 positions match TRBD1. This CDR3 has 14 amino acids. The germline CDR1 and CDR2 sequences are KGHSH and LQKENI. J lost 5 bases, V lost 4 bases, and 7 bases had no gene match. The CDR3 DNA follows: TGTGCCAGCTCACGGGCAGGGGGCTTGAACGAGCAGTACTTC. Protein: CASSRAGGLNEQYF.

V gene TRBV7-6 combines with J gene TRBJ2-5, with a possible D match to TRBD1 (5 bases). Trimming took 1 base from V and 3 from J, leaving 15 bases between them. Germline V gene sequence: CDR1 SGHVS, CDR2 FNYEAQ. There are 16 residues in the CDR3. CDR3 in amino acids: CASSLGVVGPKETQYF. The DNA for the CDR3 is TGTGCCAGCAGCTTAGGGGTGGTGGGGCCCAAAGAGACCCAGTACTTC.

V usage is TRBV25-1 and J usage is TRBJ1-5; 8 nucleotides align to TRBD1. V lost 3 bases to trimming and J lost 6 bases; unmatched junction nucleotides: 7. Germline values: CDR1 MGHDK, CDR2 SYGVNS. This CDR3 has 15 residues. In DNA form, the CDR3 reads TGTGCCAGCAGTGATAATACAGGGGGTATTCAGCCCCAGCATTTT. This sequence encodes CASSDNTGGIQPQHF.

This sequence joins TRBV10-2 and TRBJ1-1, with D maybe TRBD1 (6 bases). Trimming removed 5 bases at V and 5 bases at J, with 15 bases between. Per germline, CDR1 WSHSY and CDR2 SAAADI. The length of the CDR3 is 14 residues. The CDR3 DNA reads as TGCGCCAGCAGTTCTAGGGGGTGGGGGACTGAAGCTTTCTTT. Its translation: CASSSRGWGTEAFF.

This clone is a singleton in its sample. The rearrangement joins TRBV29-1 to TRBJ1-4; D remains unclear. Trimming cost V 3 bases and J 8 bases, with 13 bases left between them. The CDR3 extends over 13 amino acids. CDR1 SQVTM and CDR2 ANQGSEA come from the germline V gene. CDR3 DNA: TGCAGCGTTGATTTCAACGGAGGCGAAAAACTGTTTTTT. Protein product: CSVDFNGGEKLFF.

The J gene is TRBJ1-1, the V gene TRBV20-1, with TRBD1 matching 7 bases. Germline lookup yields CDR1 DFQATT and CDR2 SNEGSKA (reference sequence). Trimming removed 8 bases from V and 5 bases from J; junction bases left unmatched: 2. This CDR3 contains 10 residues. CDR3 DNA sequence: TGCAGTCCAGGGGGGACTGAAGCTTTCTTT. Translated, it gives CSPGGTEAFF.

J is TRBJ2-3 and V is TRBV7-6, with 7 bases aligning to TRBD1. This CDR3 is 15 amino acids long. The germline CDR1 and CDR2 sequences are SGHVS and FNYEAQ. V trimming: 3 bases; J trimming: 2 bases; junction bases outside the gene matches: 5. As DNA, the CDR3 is TGTGCCAGCAGCTTGAACAGGGGTGTCACAGATACGCAGTATTTT. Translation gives CASSLNRGVTDTQYF. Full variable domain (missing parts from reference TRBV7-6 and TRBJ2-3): GAGVSQSPRYKVTKRGQDVALRCDPISGHVSLYWYRQALGQGPEFLTYFNYEAQQDKSGLPNDRFSAERPEGSISTLTIQRTEQRDSAMYRCASSLNRGVTDTQYFGPGTRLTVL.

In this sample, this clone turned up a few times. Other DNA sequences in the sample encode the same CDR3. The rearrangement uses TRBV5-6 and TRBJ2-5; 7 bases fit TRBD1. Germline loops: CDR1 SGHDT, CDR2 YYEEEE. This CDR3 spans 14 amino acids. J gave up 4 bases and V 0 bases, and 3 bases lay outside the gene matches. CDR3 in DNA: TGTGCCAGCAGCTTGGGGACAGGCTCAGAGACCCAGTACTTC. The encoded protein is CASSLGTGSETQYF.

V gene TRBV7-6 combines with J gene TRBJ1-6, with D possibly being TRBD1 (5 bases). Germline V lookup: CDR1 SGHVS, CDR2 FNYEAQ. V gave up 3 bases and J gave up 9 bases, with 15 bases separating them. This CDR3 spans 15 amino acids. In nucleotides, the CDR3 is TGTGCCAGCAGCTTGGGGCGGGGGGAGTCTTCACCCCTCCACTTT. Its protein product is CASSLGRGESSPLHF.